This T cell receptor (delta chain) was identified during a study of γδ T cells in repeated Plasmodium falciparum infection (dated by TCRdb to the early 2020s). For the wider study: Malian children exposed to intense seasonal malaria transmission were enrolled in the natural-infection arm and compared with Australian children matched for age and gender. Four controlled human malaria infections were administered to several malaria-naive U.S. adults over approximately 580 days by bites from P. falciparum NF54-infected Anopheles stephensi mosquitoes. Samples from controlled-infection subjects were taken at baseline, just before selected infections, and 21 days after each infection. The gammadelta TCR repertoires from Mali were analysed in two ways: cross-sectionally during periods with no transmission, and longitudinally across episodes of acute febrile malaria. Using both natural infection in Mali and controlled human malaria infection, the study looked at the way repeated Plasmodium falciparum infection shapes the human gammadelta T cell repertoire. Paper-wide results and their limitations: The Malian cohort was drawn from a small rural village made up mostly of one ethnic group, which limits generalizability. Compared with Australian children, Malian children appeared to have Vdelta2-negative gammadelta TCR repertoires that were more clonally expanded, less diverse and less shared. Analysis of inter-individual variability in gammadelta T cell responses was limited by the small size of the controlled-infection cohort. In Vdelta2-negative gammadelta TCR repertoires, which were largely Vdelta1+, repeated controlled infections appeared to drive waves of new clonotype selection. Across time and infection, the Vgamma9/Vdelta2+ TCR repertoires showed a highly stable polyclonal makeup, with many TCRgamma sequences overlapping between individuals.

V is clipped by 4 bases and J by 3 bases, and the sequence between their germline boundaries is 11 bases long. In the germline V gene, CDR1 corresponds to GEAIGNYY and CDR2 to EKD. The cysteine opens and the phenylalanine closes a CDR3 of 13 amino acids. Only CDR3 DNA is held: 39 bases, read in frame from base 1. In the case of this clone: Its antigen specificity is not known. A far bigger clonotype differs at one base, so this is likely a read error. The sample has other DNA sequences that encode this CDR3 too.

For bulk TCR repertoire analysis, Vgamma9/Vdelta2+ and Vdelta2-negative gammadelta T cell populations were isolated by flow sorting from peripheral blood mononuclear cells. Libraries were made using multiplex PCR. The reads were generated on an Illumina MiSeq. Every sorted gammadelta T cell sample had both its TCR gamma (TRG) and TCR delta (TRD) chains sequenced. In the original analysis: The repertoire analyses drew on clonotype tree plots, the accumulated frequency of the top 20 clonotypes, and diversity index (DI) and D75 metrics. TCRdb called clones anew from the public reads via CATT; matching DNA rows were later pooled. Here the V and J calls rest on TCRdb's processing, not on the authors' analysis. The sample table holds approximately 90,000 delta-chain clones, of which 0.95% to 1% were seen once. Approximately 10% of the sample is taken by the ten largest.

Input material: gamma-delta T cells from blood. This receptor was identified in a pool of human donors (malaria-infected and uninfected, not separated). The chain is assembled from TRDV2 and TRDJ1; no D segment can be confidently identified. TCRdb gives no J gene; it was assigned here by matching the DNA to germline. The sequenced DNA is TGTGCCTGTGATACCGGACGACCCGATAAACTCATCTTT. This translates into CACDTGRPDKLIF.